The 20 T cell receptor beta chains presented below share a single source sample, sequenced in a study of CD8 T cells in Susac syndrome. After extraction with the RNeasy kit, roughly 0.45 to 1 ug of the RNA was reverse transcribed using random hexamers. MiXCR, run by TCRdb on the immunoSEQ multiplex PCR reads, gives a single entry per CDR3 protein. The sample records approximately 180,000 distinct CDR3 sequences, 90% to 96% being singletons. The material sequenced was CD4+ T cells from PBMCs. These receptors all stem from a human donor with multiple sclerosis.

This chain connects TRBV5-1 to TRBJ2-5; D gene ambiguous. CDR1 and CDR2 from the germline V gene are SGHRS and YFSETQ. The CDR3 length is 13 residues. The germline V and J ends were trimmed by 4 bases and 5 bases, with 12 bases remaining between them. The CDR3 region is CASSLGEVETQYF. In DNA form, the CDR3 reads TGCGCCAGCAGCCTTGGGGAAGTGGAGACCCAGTACTTC.

Here the CDR3 reads CASSLGQGDIQYF. CDR3 DNA: TGTGCCAGCAGCTTGGGACAGGGCGACATTCAGTACTTC. The chain is built from TRBV5-8 and TRBJ2-4, with TRBD1 identical over 7 bases. There are 13 residues in the CDR3. Germline values: CDR1 SGHTS, CDR2 YDEGEE. J lost 8 bases, V lost 0 bases, and 2 bases had no gene match.

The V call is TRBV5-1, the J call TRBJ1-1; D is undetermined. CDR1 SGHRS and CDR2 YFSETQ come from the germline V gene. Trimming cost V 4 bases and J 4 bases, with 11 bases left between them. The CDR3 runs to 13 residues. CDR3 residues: CASSLRWGTEAFF. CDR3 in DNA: TGCGCCAGCAGCCTCCGATGGGGCACTGAAGCTTTCTTT.

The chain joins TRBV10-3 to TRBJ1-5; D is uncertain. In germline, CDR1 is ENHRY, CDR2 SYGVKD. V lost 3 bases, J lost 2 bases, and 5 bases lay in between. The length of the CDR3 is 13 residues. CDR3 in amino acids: CAISEAGNQPQHF. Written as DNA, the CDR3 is TGTGCCATCAGTGAAGCAGGCAATCAGCCCCAGCATTTT.

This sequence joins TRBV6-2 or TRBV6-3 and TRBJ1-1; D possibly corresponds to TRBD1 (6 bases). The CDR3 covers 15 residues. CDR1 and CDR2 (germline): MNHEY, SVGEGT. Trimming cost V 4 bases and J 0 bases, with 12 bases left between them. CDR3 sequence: CASSSNRVLNTEAFF. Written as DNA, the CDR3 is TGTGCCAGCAGTTCCAACAGGGTACTGAACACTGAAGCTTTCTTT.

In nucleotides, the CDR3 is TGCAGCACAGATCCGGGACAGGGGGACAAGACCCAGTACTTC. This sequence encodes CSTDPGQGDKTQYF. The chain carries TRBV29-1 and TRBJ2-5, with 11 bases lining up with TRBD1. The CDR3 has 14 amino acids. The junction had 11 bases not matched to a gene; V was cut back by 8 bases and J by 6 bases. Germline loops: CDR1 SQVTM, CDR2 ANQGSEA.

The CDR3 loop is CASSQGQGFGELFF. CDR3 nucleotide sequence: TGTGCCAGCAGCCAAGGACAGGGTTTCGGGGAGCTGTTTTTT. The chain uses TRBV3-1 and TRBJ2-2; 7 bases line up with TRBD1. This CDR3 is built from 14 residues. Germline CDR1 reads LGHDT; CDR2 reads YNNKEL (reference sequence). V was clipped by 1 base and J by 7 bases; unmatched bases: 3.

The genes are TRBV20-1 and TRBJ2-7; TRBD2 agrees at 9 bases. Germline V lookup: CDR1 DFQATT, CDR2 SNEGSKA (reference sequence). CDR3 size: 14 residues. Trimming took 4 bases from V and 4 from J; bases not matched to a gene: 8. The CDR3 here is CSAKGLAFSYEQYF. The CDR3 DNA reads TGCAGTGCTAAGGGACTAGCTTTCTCGTACGAGCAGTACTTC.

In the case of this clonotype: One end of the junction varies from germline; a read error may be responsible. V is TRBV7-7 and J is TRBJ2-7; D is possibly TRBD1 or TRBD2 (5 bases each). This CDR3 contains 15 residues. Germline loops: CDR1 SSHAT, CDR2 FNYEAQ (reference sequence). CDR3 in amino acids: CASSLALSGPGEQYF. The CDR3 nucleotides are TGTGCTAGCAGCTTAGCGCTTTCAGGGCCGGGTGAGCAGTACTTC.

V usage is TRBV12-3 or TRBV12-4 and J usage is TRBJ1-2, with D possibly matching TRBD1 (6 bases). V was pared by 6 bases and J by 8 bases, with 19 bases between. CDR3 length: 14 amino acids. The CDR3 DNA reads TGTGCCAGCAGCGCGGGGCGCTTGAGGGGGGGCTACACCTTC. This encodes CASSAGRLRGGYTF.

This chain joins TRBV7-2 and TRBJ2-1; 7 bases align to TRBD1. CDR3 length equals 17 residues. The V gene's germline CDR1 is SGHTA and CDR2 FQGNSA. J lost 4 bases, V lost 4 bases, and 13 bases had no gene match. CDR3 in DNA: TGTGCCAGCAGCTCCCTGGGCAAGACAGGGTTTTACAATGAGCAGTTCTTC. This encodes CASSSLGKTGFYNEQFF. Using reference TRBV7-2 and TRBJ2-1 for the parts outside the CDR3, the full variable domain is GAGVSQSPSNKVTEKGKDVELRCDPISGHTALYWYRQSLGQGLEFLIYFQGNSAPDKSGLPSDRFSAERTGGSVSTLTIQRTQQEDSAVYLCASSSLGKTGFYNEQFFGPGTRLTVL.

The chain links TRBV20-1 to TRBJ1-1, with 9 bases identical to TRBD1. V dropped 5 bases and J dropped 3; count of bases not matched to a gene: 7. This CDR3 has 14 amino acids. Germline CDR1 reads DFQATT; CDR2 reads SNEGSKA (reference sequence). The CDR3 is CSADPTGGDTEAFF. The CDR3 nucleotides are TGCAGTGCTGACCCTACAGGGGGCGACACTGAAGCTTTCTTT.

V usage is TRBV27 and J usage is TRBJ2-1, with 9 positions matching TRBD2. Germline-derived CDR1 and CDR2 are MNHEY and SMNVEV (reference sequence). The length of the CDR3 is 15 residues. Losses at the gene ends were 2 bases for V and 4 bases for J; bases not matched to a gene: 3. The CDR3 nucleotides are TGTGCCAGCAGTTTAGGACTAGCGCCATACAATGAGCAGTTCTTC. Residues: CASSLGLAPYNEQFF.

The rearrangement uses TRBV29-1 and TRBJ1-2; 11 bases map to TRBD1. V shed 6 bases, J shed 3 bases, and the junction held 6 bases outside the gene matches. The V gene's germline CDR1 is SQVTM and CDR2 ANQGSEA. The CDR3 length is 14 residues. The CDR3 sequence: CSVGQGAWDYGYTF. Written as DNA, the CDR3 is TGCAGCGTCGGACAGGGGGCTTGGGACTATGGCTACACCTTC.

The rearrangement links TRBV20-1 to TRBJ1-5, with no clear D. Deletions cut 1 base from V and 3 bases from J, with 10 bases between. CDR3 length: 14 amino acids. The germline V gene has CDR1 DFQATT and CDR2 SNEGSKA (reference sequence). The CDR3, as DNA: TGCAGTGCTAGAGGACCCAGTTACAATCAGCCCCAGCATTTT. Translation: CSARGPSYNQPQHF.

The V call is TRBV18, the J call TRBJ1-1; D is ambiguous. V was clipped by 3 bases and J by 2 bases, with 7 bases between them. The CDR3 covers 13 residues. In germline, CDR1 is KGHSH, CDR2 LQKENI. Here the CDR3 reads CASSPKGNTEAFF. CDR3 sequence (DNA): TGTGCCAGCTCACCCAAGGGCAACACTGAAGCTTTCTTT.

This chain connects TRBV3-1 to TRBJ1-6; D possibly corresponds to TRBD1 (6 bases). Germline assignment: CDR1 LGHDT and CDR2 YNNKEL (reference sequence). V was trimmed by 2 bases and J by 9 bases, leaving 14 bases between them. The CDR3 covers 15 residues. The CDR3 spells CASSQLEGVRSPLHF. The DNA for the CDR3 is TGTGCCAGCAGCCAATTAGAGGGGGTCCGTTCACCCCTCCACTTT.

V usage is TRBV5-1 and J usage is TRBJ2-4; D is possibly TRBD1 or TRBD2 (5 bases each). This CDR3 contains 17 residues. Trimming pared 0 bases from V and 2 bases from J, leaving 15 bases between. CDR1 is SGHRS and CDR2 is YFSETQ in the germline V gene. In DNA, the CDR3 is TGCGCCAGCAGCTTGGCCATCGGGGTGGGACCCAAAAACATTCAGTACTTC. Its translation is CASSLAIGVGPKNIQYF. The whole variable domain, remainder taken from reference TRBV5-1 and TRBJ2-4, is KAGVTQTPRYLIKTRGQQVTLSCSPISGHRSVSWYQQTPGQGLQFLFEYFSETQRNKGNFPGRFSGRQFSNSRSEMNVSTLELGDSALYLCASSLAIGVGPKNIQYFGAGTRLSVL.

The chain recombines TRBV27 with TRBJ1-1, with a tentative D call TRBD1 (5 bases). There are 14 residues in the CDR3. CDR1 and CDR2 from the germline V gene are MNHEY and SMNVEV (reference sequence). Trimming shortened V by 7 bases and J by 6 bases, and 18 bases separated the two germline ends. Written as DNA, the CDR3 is TGTGCCAGCACCGATCTCCGGGGGAGGGCTGAAGCTTTCTTT. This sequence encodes CASTDLRGRAEAFF.

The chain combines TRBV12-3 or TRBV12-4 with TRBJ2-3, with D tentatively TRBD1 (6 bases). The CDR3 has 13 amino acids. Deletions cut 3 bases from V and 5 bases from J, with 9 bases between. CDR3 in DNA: TGTGCCAGCAGTTTTTTAGGGGGAGATACGCAGTATTTT. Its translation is CASSFLGGDTQYF.